This T cell receptor beta chain was documented in a study of regulatory T cells in long-lasting Graves disease. Notes on the study in general: Favored gene segments in persistent disease were TRBV28, TRBJ1-2 and TRBJ2-5. A limited number of samples was an acknowledged limitation. Persistent cases of Graves' showed reduced TCR diversity relative to newly diagnosed patients.

Time point defined: persistent/refractory GD, antithyroid drugs over 5 years with positive TRAb. Making the TCR library involved RNA that had been extracted from PBMCs. As to this clonotype: What it binds is unknown.

With iRepertoire HTBI primers and Arm-PCR of CDR3 regions, TCR beta libraries were built. TCRdb reprocessed the multiplex PCR reads via MiXCR and lists one record per CDR3 protein. The table has about 450,000 distinct CDR3 sequences, 23% seen once. This CDR3 region has 15 residues. V was clipped by 2 bases and J by 1 base, with 11 bases between them. The material was peripheral blood mononuclear cells (PBMCs), obtained when the disease was refractory, from a patient treated with antithyroid drugs. The genes are TRBV12-3 or TRBV12-4 and TRBJ1-1; possible D gene TRBD1, 5 bases. This receptor was identified in a female donor with Graves disease. In nucleotides, the CDR3 is TGTGCCAGCAGTTTATCGGCGGGGCGGAACACTGAAGCTTTCTTT. This codes for CASSLSAGRNTEAFF.